This T cell receptor (beta chain) was retrieved from a study of cytomegalovirus exposure and HLA in healthy donors. Study-wide background: Prior work identified 100 million to 130 million unique TCR beta sequences in some 200 million T cells. A data release that came early held some 84 million unique TCRs from HLA-typed donors.

Findings and limits, study-wide: Later on, analysis showed that most CMV-associated TCR beta chains appeared to be HLA-restricted.

V was pared by 5 bases and J by 6 bases, with 7 bases of the junction left unmatched. The CDR3 contains 15 residues. Germline V CDR1 and CDR2: SGHVS, FNYEAQ. In regard to this clone: What it binds is unknown.

In the PCR, 60 Vbeta and 13 Jbeta primers were used. Sequencing was performed with immunoSEQ multiplex PCR; in TCRdb, only in-frame clones are kept and a portion is missing. Of approximately 240,000 clones listed, about 89% are singletons. The TCR sequence derives from a woman under 30 in good health and CMV-seronegative. The sample was PBMCs. The chain is built from TRBV7-6 and TRBJ2-5; 12 bases align to TRBD2. The CDR3 bases are TGTGCCAGCAGCGCTGGGACTAGCGGGTGGAAGACCCAGTACTTC. The encoded protein is CASSAGTSGWKTQYF.